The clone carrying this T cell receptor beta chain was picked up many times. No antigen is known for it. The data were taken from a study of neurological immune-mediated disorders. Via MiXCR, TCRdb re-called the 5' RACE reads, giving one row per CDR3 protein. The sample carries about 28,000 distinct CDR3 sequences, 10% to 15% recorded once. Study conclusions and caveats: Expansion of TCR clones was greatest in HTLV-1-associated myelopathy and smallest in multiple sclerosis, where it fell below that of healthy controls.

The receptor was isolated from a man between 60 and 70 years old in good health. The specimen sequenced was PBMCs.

The CDR3 protein is CSAARGTSGSYEQYF. The DNA of the CDR3 is TGCAGTGCTGCACGAGGGACTAGCGGGAGCTACGAGCAGTACTTC. V usage is TRBV20-1 and J usage is TRBJ2-7; 14 nucleotides line up with TRBD2. CDR1 and CDR2 (germline): DFQATT, SNEGSKA (reference sequence). With 5 bases clipped from V and 3 bases from J, the junction kept 6 bases outside the gene matches. The CDR3 runs 15 residues.